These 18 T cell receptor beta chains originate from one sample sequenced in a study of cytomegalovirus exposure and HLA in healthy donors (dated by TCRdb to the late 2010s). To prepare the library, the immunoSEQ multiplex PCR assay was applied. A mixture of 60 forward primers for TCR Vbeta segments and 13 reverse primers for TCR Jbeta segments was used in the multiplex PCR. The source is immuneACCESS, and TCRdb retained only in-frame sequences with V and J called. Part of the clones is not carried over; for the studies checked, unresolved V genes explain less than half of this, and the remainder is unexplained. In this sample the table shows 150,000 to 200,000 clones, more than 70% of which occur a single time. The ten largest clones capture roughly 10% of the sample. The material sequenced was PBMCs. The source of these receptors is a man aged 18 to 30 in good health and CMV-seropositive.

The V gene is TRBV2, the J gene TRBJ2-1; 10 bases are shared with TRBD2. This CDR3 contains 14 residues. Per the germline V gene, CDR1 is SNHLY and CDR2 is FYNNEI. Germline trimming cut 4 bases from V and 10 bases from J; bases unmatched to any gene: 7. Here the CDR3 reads CASSGLAGSREQFF. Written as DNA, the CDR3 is TGTGCCAGCAGTGGACTAGCGGGCTCTCGGGAGCAGTTCTTC.

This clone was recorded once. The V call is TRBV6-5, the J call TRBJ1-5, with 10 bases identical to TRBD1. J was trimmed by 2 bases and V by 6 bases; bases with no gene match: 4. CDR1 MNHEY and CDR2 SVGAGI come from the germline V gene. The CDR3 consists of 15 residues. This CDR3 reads CASSPGTGGNQPQHF. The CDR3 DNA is TGTGCCAGCAGCCCCGGGACAGGGGGCAATCAGCCCCAGCATTTT.

This chain's CDR3 is CASSLDRARGYTF. The CDR3 nucleotides are TGTGCCAGCAGCTTAGACAGGGCGAGAGGCTACACCTTC. The chain employs TRBV7-8 and TRBJ1-2, with a possible D match to TRBD1 (6 bases). The V and J ends lost 1 base and 8 bases respectively, with 11 bases between them. The CDR3 totals 13 residues. The germline gives CDR1 SGHVS, CDR2 FQNEAQ.

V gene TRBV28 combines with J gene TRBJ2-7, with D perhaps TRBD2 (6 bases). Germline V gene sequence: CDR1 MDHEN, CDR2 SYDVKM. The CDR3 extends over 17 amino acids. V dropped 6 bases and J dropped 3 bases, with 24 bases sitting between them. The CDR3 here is CASSLPGDGSYGYEQYF. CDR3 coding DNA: TGTGCCAGCAGCCTACCGGGGGACGGGAGTTATGGCTACGAGCAGTACTTC. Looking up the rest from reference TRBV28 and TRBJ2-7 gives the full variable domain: DVKVTQSSRYLVKRTGEKVFLECVQDMDHENMFWYRQDPGLGLRLIYFSYDVKMKEKGDIPEGYSVSREKKERFSLILESASTNQTSMYLCASSLPGDGSYGYEQYFGPGTRLTVT.

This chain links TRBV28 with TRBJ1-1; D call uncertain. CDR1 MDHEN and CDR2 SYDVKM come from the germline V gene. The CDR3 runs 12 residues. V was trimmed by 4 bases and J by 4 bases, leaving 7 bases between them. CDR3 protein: CASSSGRTEAFF. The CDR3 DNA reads TGTGCCAGCAGTTCCGGTCGCACTGAAGCTTTCTTT.

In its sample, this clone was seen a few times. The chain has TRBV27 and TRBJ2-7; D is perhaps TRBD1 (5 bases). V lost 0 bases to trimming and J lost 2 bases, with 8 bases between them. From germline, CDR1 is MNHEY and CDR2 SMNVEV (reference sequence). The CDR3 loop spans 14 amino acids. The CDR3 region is CASSLSSRAYEQYF. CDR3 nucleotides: TGTGCCAGCAGTTTATCGTCCAGGGCCTACGAGCAGTACTTC.

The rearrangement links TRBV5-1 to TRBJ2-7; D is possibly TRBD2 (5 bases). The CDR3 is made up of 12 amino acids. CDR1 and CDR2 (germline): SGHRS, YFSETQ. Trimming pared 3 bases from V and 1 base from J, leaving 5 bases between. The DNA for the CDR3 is TGCGCCAGCAGCTCGGGGTCCTACGAGCAGTACTTC. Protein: CASSSGSYEQYF.

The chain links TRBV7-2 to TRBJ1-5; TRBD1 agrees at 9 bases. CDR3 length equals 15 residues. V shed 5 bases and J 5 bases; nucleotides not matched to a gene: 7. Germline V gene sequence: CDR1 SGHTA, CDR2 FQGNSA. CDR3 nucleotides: TGTGCCAGCAGCCGAGGGACAGGGTGGTATCAGCCCCAGCATTTT. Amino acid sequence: CASSRGTGWYQPQHF.

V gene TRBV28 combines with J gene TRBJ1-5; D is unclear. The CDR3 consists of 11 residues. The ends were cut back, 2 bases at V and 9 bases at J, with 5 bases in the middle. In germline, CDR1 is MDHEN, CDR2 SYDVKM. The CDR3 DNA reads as TGTGCCAGCAGTTTAAGAGGGCCCCAGCATTTT. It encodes CASSLRGPQHF. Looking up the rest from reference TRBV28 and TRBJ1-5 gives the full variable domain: DVKVTQSSRYLVKRTGEKVFLECVQDMDHENMFWYRQDPGLGLRLIYFSYDVKMKEKGDIPEGYSVSREKKERFSLILESASTNQTSMYLCASSLRGPQHFGDGTRLSIL.

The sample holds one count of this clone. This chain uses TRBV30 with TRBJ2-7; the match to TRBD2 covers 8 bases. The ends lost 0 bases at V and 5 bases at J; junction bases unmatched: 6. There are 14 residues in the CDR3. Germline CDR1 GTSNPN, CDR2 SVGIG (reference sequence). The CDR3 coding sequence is TGTGCCTGGAGTGTTGTAGCGGGAAGCCACGAGCAGTACTTC. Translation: CAWSVVAGSHEQYF. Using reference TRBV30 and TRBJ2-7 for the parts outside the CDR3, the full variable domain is SQTIHQWPATLVQPVGSPLSLECTVEGTSNPNLYWYRQAAGRGLQLLFYSVGIGQISSEVPQNLSASRPQDRQFILSSKKLLLSDSGFYLCAWSVVAGSHEQYFGPGTRLTVT.

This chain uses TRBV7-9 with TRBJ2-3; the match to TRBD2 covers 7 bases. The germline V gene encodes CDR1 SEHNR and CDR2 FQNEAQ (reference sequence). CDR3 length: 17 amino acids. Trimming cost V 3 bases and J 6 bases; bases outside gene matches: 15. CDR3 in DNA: TGTGCCAGCAGCTTTCGTCTAGCGGTTACAAACGGGGATACGCAGTATTTT. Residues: CASSFRLAVTNGDTQYF.

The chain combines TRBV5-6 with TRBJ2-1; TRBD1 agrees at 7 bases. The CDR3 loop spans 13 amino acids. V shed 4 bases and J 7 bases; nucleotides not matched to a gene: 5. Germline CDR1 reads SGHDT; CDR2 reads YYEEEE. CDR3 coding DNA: TGTGCCAGCAGCACCAGACAGGGAAATGAGCAGTTCTTC. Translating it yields CASSTRQGNEQFF.

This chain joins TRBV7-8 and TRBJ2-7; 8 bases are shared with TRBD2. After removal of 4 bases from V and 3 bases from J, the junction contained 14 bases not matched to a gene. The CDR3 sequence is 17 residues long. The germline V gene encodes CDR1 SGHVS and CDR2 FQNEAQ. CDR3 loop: CASSSPWGLAGNYEQYF. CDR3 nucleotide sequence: TGTGCCAGCAGCTCCCCCTGGGGCCTAGCGGGCAACTACGAGCAGTACTTC.

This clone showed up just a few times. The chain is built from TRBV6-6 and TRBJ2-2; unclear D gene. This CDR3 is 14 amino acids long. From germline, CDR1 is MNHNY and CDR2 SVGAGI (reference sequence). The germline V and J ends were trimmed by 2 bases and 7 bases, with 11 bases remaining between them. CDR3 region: CASSYLRGDGELFF. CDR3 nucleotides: TGTGCCAGCAGTTACCTGCGTGGTGACGGGGAGCTGTTTTTT.

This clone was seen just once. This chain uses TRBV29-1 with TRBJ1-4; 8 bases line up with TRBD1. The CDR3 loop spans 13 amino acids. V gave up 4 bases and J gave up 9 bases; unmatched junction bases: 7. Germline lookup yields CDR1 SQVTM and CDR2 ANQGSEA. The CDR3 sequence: CSVGRTGSQKLFF. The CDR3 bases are TGCAGCGTTGGACGGACAGGGTCCCAAAAACTGTTTTTT.

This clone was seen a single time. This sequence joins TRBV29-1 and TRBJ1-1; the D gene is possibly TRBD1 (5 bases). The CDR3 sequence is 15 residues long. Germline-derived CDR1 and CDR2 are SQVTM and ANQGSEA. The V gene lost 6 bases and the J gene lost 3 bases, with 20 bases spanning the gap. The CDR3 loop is CSVVQRGETDTEAFF. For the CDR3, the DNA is TGCAGCGTCGTGCAGCGGGGCGAAACGGACACTGAAGCTTTCTTT.

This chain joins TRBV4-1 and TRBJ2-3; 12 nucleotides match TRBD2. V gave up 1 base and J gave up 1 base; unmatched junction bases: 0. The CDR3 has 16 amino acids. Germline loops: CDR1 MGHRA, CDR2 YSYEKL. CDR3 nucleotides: TGCGCCAGCAGCCAAGGACTAGCGGGAGGCACAGATACGCAGTATTTT. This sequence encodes CASSQGLAGGTDTQYF.

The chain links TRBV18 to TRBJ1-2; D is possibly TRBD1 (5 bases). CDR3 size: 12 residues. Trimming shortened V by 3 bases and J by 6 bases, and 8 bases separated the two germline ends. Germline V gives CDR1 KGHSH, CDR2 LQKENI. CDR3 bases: TGTGCCAGCTCACCGGGACTCAATGGCTACACCTTC. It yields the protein CASSPGLNGYTF.